The 23 T cell receptor beta chains presented below share a single source sample, sequenced in a study of CD4 T cells in relation to SARS-CoV-2 and coronaviruses. Method: immunoSEQ multiplex PCR; TCRdb's copy keeps in-frame clones and lacks some. This repertoire shows some 30,000 clones, about 70% found once; its top ten account for about 17%. Antigens of these TCRs are unknown. Before the COVID-19 pandemic, during about 2011-2018, CD4+ T cells were taken from unexposed donors. CD4+ T cells were isolated from the cells after more than 8 days of culture. Sample: CD4+ T cells from PBMCs, cultured in vitro. These receptors were obtained from a human donor in good health.

The chain uses TRBV9 and TRBJ1-1, with unresolved D. The CDR3 spans 12 residues. Trimming left V 0 bases short and J 2 bases short, with 2 bases between. Germline V gene lookup returns CDR1 SGDLS and CDR2 YYNGEE. The CDR3 nucleotides are TGTGCCAGCAGCGTAGTAAACACTGAAGCTTTCTTT. This codes for CASSVVNTEAFF.

This clone was found once. V usage is TRBV4-3 and J usage is TRBJ2-1; D is ambiguous. V was pared by 0 bases and J by 0 bases, with 12 bases between. CDR1 LGHNA and CDR2 YSLEER come from the germline V gene. The CDR3 spans 17 residues. CDR3 in amino acids: CASSQDIGRYSYNEQFF. CDR3 DNA sequence: TGCGCCAGCAGCCAAGATATCGGGCGGTACTCCTACAATGAGCAGTTCTTC.

This clone appeared a single time. The CDR3 bases are TGCGCCAGCAGTCAGTCCTCGCCAGACAGGCTAATCCGCTCTGGGGCCAACGTCCTGACTTTC. Translation: CASSQSSPDRLIRSGANVLTF. This sequence joins TRBV23-1 and TRBJ2-6; D is perhaps TRBD1 (6 bases). TRBV23-1 is placed among ORFs of uncertain function. Trimming removed 3 bases at V and 0 bases at J, with 24 bases between. This CDR3 is built from 21 residues.

This chain connects TRBV2 to TRBJ1-5; D gene ambiguous. CDR3 length equals 15 residues. CDR1 SNHLY and CDR2 FYNNEI come from the germline V gene. Deletions cut 3 bases from V and 1 base from J, with 10 bases between. The CDR3 sequence: CASSDEGLSNQPQHF. The CDR3 nucleotides read TGTGCCAGCAGTGATGAGGGTTTAAGCAATCAGCCCCAGCATTTT.

This chain joins TRBV4-1 and TRBJ2-3, with D maybe TRBD2 (5 bases). V was clipped by 1 base and J by 2 bases, with 10 bases between them. The CDR3 length is 15 residues. The germline CDR1 and CDR2 sequences are MGHRA and YSYEKL. CDR3 in DNA: TGCGCCAGCAGCCAAGTCGGGGTCTCCACAGATACGCAGTATTTT. Its translation is CASSQVGVSTDTQYF.

The V call is TRBV10-3, the J call TRBJ2-7, with TRBD2 as a possible D gene (6 bases). Germline V CDR1 and CDR2: ENHRY, SYGVKD. CDR3 length: 17 residues. Trimming took 2 bases from V and 6 from J, leaving 23 bases between them. This CDR3 reads CAISELGTGPLPSEQYF. CDR3 nucleotides: TGTGCCATCAGTGAGCTAGGGACTGGACCACTCCCAAGCGAGCAGTACTTC.

The rearrangement joins TRBV19 to TRBJ2-7; possibly TRBD2 for D (7 bases). CDR3 size: 15 residues. The ends were cut back, 10 bases at V and 7 bases at J, with 26 bases in the middle. The germline V gene has CDR1 LNHDA and CDR2 SQIVND (reference sequence). This CDR3 reads CATGAGDLLGGEQYF. In nucleotides, the CDR3 is TGTGCCACGGGGGCGGGAGACCTCCTGGGCGGGGAGCAGTACTTC. The full variable domain, rest sourced from reference TRBV19 and TRBJ2-7, is DGGITQSPKYLFRKEGQNVTLSCEQNLNHDAMYWYRQDPGQGLRLIYYSQIVNDFQKGDIAEGYSVSREKKESFPLTVTSAQKNPTAFYLCATGAGDLLGGEQYFGPGTRLTVT.

The chain couples TRBV6-6 to TRBJ2-5; the match to TRBD2 covers 13 bases. This CDR3 region has 16 residues. Germline V gene lookup returns CDR1 MNHNY and CDR2 SVGAGI (reference sequence). V gave up 0 bases and J gave up 4 bases; unmatched junction bases: 2. The CDR3 protein is CASSYSGLAGRETQYF. CDR3 in DNA: TGTGCCAGCAGTTACTCGGGACTAGCGGGGCGAGAGACCCAGTACTTC.

This clone was observed a few times. V and J are TRBV6-5 and TRBJ2-5; D is unresolved. The germline CDR1 and CDR2 sequences are MNHEY and SVGAGI. The CDR3 spans 15 residues. V lost 7 bases to trimming and J lost 4 bases, with 19 bases between them. CDR3 sequence (DNA): TGTGCCAGCAAACCCTCCGGCAATCCCAGAGAGACCCAGTACTTC. Its translation is CASKPSGNPRETQYF.

CDR3 residues: CASSYAGSYGYTF. Here the CDR3 DNA reads TGTGCCAGCAGTTACGCAGGCTCCTATGGCTACACCTTC. J is TRBJ1-2 and V is TRBV12-3 or TRBV12-4; D not resolved. Trimming stripped 4 bases from V and 4 bases from J, with 10 bases between. The CDR3 is made up of 13 amino acids.

The genes are TRBV7-7 and TRBJ2-5, with 10 bases that match TRBD2. With V trimmed by 3 bases and J by 7 bases, 8 bases remained unmatched. The germline CDR1 and CDR2 sequences are SSHAT and FNYEAQ (reference sequence). The CDR3 spans 15 residues. The CDR3 spells CASSLGLAPRGTQYF. The CDR3, as DNA: TGTGCCAGCAGCTTGGGACTAGCGCCAAGAGGGACCCAGTACTTC.

V gene TRBV18 combines with J gene TRBJ2-7; 8 bases are a match to TRBD1. The trim removed 0 bases at V and 3 bases at J, leaving 4 bases unmatched. CDR1 is KGHSH and CDR2 is LQKENI in the germline V gene. The CDR3 is 15 amino acids. The CDR3 region has the DNA TGTGCCAGCTCACCACCGGCCACAGGGGGCTACGAGCAGTACTTC. Its translation: CASSPPATGGYEQYF.

The chain uses TRBV19 and TRBJ2-3; D gene ambiguous. Trimming stripped 5 bases from V and 0 bases from J, with 9 bases between. The V gene's germline CDR1 is LNHDA and CDR2 SQIVND (reference sequence). The CDR3 runs to 14 residues. The CDR3 protein is CASSPTTSTDTQYF. Here the CDR3 DNA reads TGTGCCAGTAGTCCAACTACGAGCACAGATACGCAGTATTTT.

The rearrangement links TRBV6-5 to TRBJ2-7; D ambiguous. Germline V CDR1 and CDR2: MNHEY, SVGAGI. The CDR3 contains 13 residues. V shed 10 bases and J shed 0 bases, with 13 bases lying between them. This CDR3 reads CATPGRSSYEQYF. CDR3 coding DNA: TGTGCCACCCCCGGCCGGAGCTCCTACGAGCAGTACTTC.

CDR3 protein: CASSYSWTRTNEQFF. DNA of the CDR3: TGTGCCAGCAGTTACTCGTGGACTAGAACTAATGAGCAGTTCTTC. This rearrangement joins TRBV6-5 to TRBJ2-1; TRBD2 agrees at 7 bases. CDR1 is MNHEY, CDR2 SVGAGI, per germline. Trimming removed 0 bases from V and 7 bases from J; junction bases left unmatched: 6. The CDR3 consists of 15 residues.

The V call is TRBV29-1, the J call TRBJ1-1; D gene unclear. Trimming removed 5 bases from V and 1 base from J, with 8 bases in between. Germline V gene lookup returns CDR1 SQVTM and CDR2 ANQGSEA. This CDR3 comprises 12 residues. The CDR3 region has the DNA TGCAGCGTTAGCTTTAAGAACACTGAAGCTTTCTTT. Its protein is CSVSFKNTEAFF.

The chain has TRBV7-2 and TRBJ2-7; 8 positions agree with TRBD2. The CDR3 is made up of 16 amino acids. J was trimmed by 0 bases and V by 7 bases; bases with no gene match: 11. Germline loops: CDR1 SGHTA, CDR2 FQGNSA. CDR3 protein: CASKAAGGLSSYEQYF. CDR3 DNA: TGTGCCAGCAAGGCCGCGGGGGGCTTAAGCTCCTACGAGCAGTACTTC.

The V gene is TRBV5-5, the J gene TRBJ1-4; 7 bases fit TRBD1. The V gene's germline CDR1 is SGHKS and CDR2 YYEKEE (reference sequence). Trimming cost V 0 bases and J 7 bases; bases outside gene matches: 3. There are 14 residues in the CDR3. The CDR3 DNA reads TGTGCCAGCAGCTTGGGACAGGGTAGTGAAAAACTGTTTTTT. This sequence encodes CASSLGQGSEKLFF.

The rearrangement links TRBV23-1 to TRBJ1-1; the D gene is possibly TRBD1 (6 bases). TRBV23-1 is assigned to the ORF class and has an uncertain function. The CDR3 is 14 amino acids. V was pared by 4 bases and J by 10 bases, with 19 bases between. CDR3 DNA: TGCGCCAGCAGTCCGGGGGCTTCCGGAGGGGGAGCTTTCTTT. It translates to CASSPGASGGGAFF.

The rearrangement uses TRBV11-2 and TRBJ2-5; D may be TRBD1 (5 bases). Germline V lookup: CDR1 SGHAT, CDR2 FQNNGV. Trimming removed 5 bases from V and 7 bases from J, with 14 bases in between. The CDR3 totals 13 residues. This CDR3 is CASSTNGAVTQYF. CDR3 nucleotide sequence: TGTGCCAGCAGCACCAATGGGGCCGTGACCCAGTACTTC.

V and J are TRBV27 and TRBJ2-3; possible D gene TRBD1, 5 bases. CDR1 is MNHEY and CDR2 is SMNVEV in the germline V gene (reference sequence). The CDR3 has 13 amino acids. Between the trimmed V and J ends, which lost 9 bases and 2 bases, there was a span of 12 bases. The CDR3 here is CARIKGHTDTQYF. CDR3 nucleotide sequence: TGTGCCAGGATAAAAGGACACACAGATACGCAGTATTTT.

V is TRBV5-1 and J is TRBJ2-7, with 9 bases fitting TRBD2. The V gene end was trimmed by 4 bases and the J gene end by 5 bases; junction bases not matched to a gene: 16. Germline V gives CDR1 SGHRS, CDR2 YFSETQ. The CDR3 has 17 residues. The CDR3 loop is CASSGGALAGGSNEQYF. The CDR3 DNA reads as TGCGCCAGCAGCGGGGGGGCCCTCGCGGGGGGGTCGAACGAGCAGTACTTC.

The gene calls are TRBV4-1 and TRBJ2-1; 12 bases fit TRBD2. Germline lookup yields CDR1 MGHRA and CDR2 YSYEKL. This CDR3 region has 15 residues. V dropped 3 bases and J dropped 7; count of bases not matched to a gene: 4. CDR3 in amino acids: CASSQFGLAGNEQFF. Written as DNA, the CDR3 is TGCGCCAGCAGCCAGTTCGGACTAGCGGGGAATGAGCAGTTCTTC.